This T cell receptor (beta chain) emerged from a study of blood T cells in healthy people across ages. The study's findings and limits: Age brought a roughly linear fall in TCR beta diversity measured per million T cells. PBMCs were not sorted, which prevented a conclusive comparison of naive versus antigen-experienced cells.

Trimming removed 0 bases from V and 4 bases from J, with 13 bases in between. The CDR3 extends over 15 amino acids. Germline V CDR1 and CDR2: SNHLY, FYNNEI. With respect to this clonotype: Its antigen is still unknown.

Together with a sample-barcoded 5' primer, a J-beta primer mix was included in a second PCR lasting roughly 6 to 12 cycles. TCRdb re-called the 5' RACE reads with MiXCR, one entry per CDR3 protein. The sample has roughly 1,500,000 distinct CDR3 sequences, 30% to 35% seen once; the top ten hold about 11%. This receptor was identified in a woman aged 25 to 39 in good health. V and J are TRBV2 and TRBJ2-7; maybe TRBD2 (6 bases). Sequenced: blood. CDR3 coding DNA: TGTGCCAGCAGTGAAGCGCCGGGGGATGGGTACGAGCAGTACTTC. Amino acids: CASSEAPGDGYEQYF.